This T cell receptor beta chain was observed in a study of T cell clones after liver transplantation (dated by TCRdb to between 2017 and 2020). Background on the whole study: The samples were obtained from ITN030ST, a randomized trial that attempted immunosuppression withdrawal within 2 years after liver transplantation. Donor-reactive T cell clones were identified by TCRbeta sequencing following a pre-transplant mixed lymphocyte reaction and were subsequently tracked in post-transplant blood. As an antigen-independent comparator for donor-reactive sequences, third party-reactive TCRbeta sequences were also identified from pre-transplant MLRs. Of the eight recipients, a few were HCV-positive, while the remaining recipients had been transplanted for non-autoimmune, non-viral indications. The subjects received no induction therapy and were kept on standard immunosuppression until randomization at 12-24 months post-transplant. To count as tolerant, a recipient had to stay completely off immunosuppression for at least one year without liver enzymes climbing beyond twice the upper limit of normal. Blood samples were collected pre-transplant, pre-randomization before withdrawal, and post-randomization after either full withdrawal or failed withdrawal. Of the 8 liver transplant recipients making up the studied cohort, 3 were classified as tolerant and 5 as non-tolerant. Study-wide findings and limitations: A greater decline was seen for donor-reactive sequences than for third party-reactive sequences, suggesting partial antigen-specific deletion unrelated to withdrawal success. Conclusions were preliminary, limited by small, heterogeneous patient numbers and non-standardized post-transplant time points. A significant post-transplant decrease in circulating donor-reactive CD4 TCRbeta sequences was observed in most of the 8 subjects, irrespective of tolerance or HCV status. Low numbers of available donor cells limited the measurable donor-reactive repertoire in a couple of subjects. Once repertoire turnover was taken into account, donor-reactive detection showed a significant reduction for CD4 in 7 of 8 subjects and for CD8 in 8 of 8. Since no allograft tissue specimens were available, donor-reactive T cells may have migrated into the graft instead of being deleted.

Using immunoSEQ, frozen genomic DNA was subjected to high-throughput TCRbeta CDR3 sequencing, a process that included PCR amplification, mapping, bias correction and internal controls. The authors' analysis ran thus. Only productive rearrangements were retained, and each unique TCRbeta sequence was defined by its CDR3 nucleotide sequence together with its V and J gene. For a sequence to be called donor-reactive, it needed a frequency of at least 0.01% and at least 5-fold expansion in CFSE-low cells compared with unstimulated pre-transplant cells. Minimum frequency thresholds were set for each subject on the basis of the unstimulated sample with the lowest template count, so that a detection power of at least 90% was ensured. Repertoire turnover was measured by Jensen-Shannon divergence between the top 1000 TCRbeta sequences post- and pre-transplant. Changes in detection of donor-reactive sequences were assessed with two-sided Fisher's exact tests. This is the immuneACCESS table as TCRdb keeps it, with only in-frame sequences that have V and J called. A part of the clones is gone; compared with another copy, unresolved V genes explain less than half, and the rest is unexplained. V and J calls and clone size are as listed in that table; D and trimming were resolved from the DNA. The sample has 70,000 or so clones on record, 90% to 95% of them singletons. Jointly, the top ten make up 0.8% to 1% of the sample.

Worth noting for this clone: The antigen it binds to is not known. Base qualities are not at hand, and no much larger clone is one base apart.

Thawed unstimulated PBMCs were stained for CD3, CD4 and CD8 and FACS-sorted into CD3+CD4+ and CD3+CD8+ populations. All 8 studied subjects were randomized to withdrawal of immunosuppression. Genomic DNA was isolated with the Qiagen DNeasy Blood and Tissue Kit. CDR1 SGHNT and CDR2 YYREEE are derived from the germline V gene (reference sequence). Taken from cysteine to phenylalanine, the CDR3 has 13 residues. The sequence is cut down to CDR3 DNA, 39 bases in frame from base 1. V loses 6 bases at its end and J loses 0 bases; junction bases beyond the gene matches: 3. This specimen consisted of CD4+ T cells from blood, obtained less than 27 months after liver transplant. The chain links TRBV5-4 with TRBJ2-7, with 7 middle bases fitting TRBD1. This receptor was taken from a human patient who received a liver transplant. Following a transplant, some T lymphocytes may have been derived from the graft donor. CDR3 reads: CASTSGGSYEQYF. The DNA reads TGTGCCAGCACCTCAGGGGGCTCCTACGAGCAGTACTTC.